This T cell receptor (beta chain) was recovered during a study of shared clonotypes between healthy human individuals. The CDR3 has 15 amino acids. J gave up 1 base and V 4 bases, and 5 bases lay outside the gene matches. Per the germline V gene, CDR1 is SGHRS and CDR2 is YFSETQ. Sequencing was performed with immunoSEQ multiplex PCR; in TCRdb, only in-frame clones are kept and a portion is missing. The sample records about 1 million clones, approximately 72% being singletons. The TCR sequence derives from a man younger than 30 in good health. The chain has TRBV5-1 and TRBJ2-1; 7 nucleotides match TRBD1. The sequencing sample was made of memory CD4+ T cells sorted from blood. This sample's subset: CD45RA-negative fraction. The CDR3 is CASSPQTGSYNEQFF. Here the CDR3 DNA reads TGCGCCAGCAGCCCACAGACAGGGTCCTACAATGAGCAGTTCTTC.